This TCR beta chain derives from a study of post-analysis software for immune sequencing data. Study in general: Clinical courses comprised relapsing-remitting, secondary progressive and progressive-relapsing multiple sclerosis.

TCR beta cDNA libraries included unique molecular identifiers. The T cell input of about 0.85 to 10 million gave 400,000 to 500,000 cDNA molecules. TCRdb passed the PCR reads through MiXCR, listing each CDR3 protein once. Of around 770,000 distinct CDR3 sequences in the sample, around 42% are singletons; the top ten hold roughly 5%. The germline gives CDR1 SQVTM, CDR2 ANQGSEA. The CDR3 loop spans 16 amino acids. Trimming stripped 3 bases from V and 6 bases from J, with 22 bases between. Study results and caveats: Four or five TRBV segments were significantly more frequent in patients than in controls. TRBV5-6, TRBV5-1 and TRBV20-1 were among these segments. People with multiple sclerosis had a significantly lower normalized Chao1 diversity than controls did. Strong co-clustering by F measure was evident for samples that had been prepared in the same batch.

With respect to this clonotype: Its antigen remains unidentified.

The sequencing input was blood. The gene calls are TRBV29-1 and TRBJ2-3; D might be TRBD2 (6 bases). The sequence derives from a girl under 18 with multiple sclerosis. CDR3 residues: CSVDMWASAAGDTQYF. The CDR3 region has the DNA TGCAGCGTTGATATGTGGGCTAGCGCCGCGGGGGATACGCAGTATTTT.